The 30 T cell receptor beta chains reported below all come from one sample, sequenced in a study of cytomegalovirus exposure and HLA in healthy donors. Amplification used 60 Vbeta primers and 13 Jbeta primers. Profiling relied on immunoSEQ multiplex PCR, and the TCRdb table lists in-frame clones only, not all of them. The table for this sample gives 75,000 to 100,000 clones. Sequencing was carried out using PBMCs. The source is a woman aged 55 to 70 in good health and CMV-seronegative.

The chain joins TRBV6-1 to TRBJ2-5; D may be TRBD1 (5 bases). This CDR3 comprises 14 residues. From germline, CDR1 is MNHNS and CDR2 SASEGT. Trimming removed 7 bases from V and 2 bases from J, with 14 bases in between. The CDR3 is CASILIRGQETQYF. The CDR3 DNA sequence: TGTGCCAGCATATTAATTAGGGGACAAGAGACCCAGTACTTC.

V is TRBV19 and J is TRBJ2-3, with D possibly matching TRBD1 (6 bases). CDR3 length: 17 amino acids. Trimming removed 6 bases from V and 0 bases from J, with 19 bases in between. Germline loops: CDR1 LNHDA, CDR2 SQIVND (reference sequence). The CDR3 DNA sequence: TGTGCCAGTAGCCGACGGACAGCCTTTACTAGCACAGATACGCAGTATTTT. Its translation is CASSRRTAFTSTDTQYF.

This chain joins TRBV5-6 and TRBJ2-2; 10 bases align to TRBD2. The CDR3 spans 18 residues. Unmatched junction bases numbered 9, after V lost 4 bases and J lost 0 bases. Germline CDR1 is SGHDT and CDR2 is YYEEEE. The CDR3 DNA reads as TGTGCCAGCAGCCCGATAGCGGGAGGCGAGGCGAACACCGGGGAGCTGTTTTTT. This codes for CASSPIAGGEANTGELFF.

The chain links TRBV4-2 to TRBJ2-3, with 10 bases lining up with TRBD2. J was trimmed by 4 bases and V by 4 bases; bases with no gene match: 5. The germline CDR1 and CDR2 sequences are LGHNA and YNFKEQ. This CDR3 comprises 15 residues. CDR3 region: CASSPGTSAPDTQYF. The CDR3 DNA reads TGTGCCAGCAGCCCCGGGACTAGCGCCCCAGATACGCAGTATTTT.

The rearrangement uses TRBV6-5 and TRBJ2-7; 7 bases align to TRBD1. The ends lost 2 bases at V and 4 bases at J; junction bases unmatched: 5. The germline V gene encodes CDR1 MNHEY and CDR2 SVGAGI. The CDR3 has 14 residues. The CDR3 reads CASSYRGQVYEQYF. CDR3 coding DNA: TGTGCCAGCAGTTACCGCGGACAGGTGTACGAGCAGTACTTC.

The CDR3 region is CVRAPRERSYNEQFF. CDR3 sequence (DNA): TGTGTCAGGGCCCCGCGGGAGCGGTCCTACAATGAGCAGTTCTTC. The chain links TRBV7-7 to TRBJ2-1; 7 bases are shared with TRBD2. Germline CDR1 SSHAT, CDR2 FNYEAQ (reference sequence). The CDR3 totals 15 residues.

V and J are TRBV7-9 and TRBJ2-3; 9 nucleotides agree with TRBD2. V shed 5 bases, J shed 1 base, and the junction held 7 bases outside the gene matches. This CDR3 spans 16 amino acids. CDR1 is SEHNR and CDR2 is FQNEAQ in the germline V gene (reference sequence). DNA of the CDR3: TGTGCCAGCAGCCCCTTAGCGGGAGAGGGCACAGATACGCAGTATTTT. Translating it yields CASSPLAGEGTDTQYF.

The J gene is TRBJ1-2, the V gene TRBV28, with D uncertain. Germline V gene lookup returns CDR1 MDHEN and CDR2 SYDVKM. There are 14 residues in the CDR3. V dropped 4 bases and J dropped 1 base, with 10 bases sitting between them. This CDR3 is CASSSSSDNYGYTF. As DNA, the CDR3 is TGTGCCAGCAGTTCGAGTAGTGATAACTATGGCTACACCTTC.

The CDR3 protein is CASQRTAEAPEQYF. The CDR3 nucleotides read TGTGCCAGCCAAAGGACAGCCGAGGCCCCTGAACAGTACTTC. The V call is TRBV6-1, the J call TRBJ2-7; D might be TRBD1 (6 bases). V lost 8 bases and J lost 10, with 24 bases in between. The CDR3 totals 14 residues. Germline V gene lookup returns CDR1 MNHNS and CDR2 SASEGT.

CDR3 residues: CASSPGGGEQFF. CDR3 DNA: TGTGCCAGCAGTCCAGGGGGTGGGGAGCAGTTCTTC. This chain links TRBV6-5 with TRBJ2-1; 7 bases match TRBD1. This CDR3 spans 12 amino acids. Looked up from germline, CDR1 is MNHEY and CDR2 is SVGAGI. V lost 5 bases and J lost 10; bases outside the gene matches: 5.

The gene calls are TRBV5-4 and TRBJ2-3, with D tentatively TRBD2 (6 bases). Germline V gene sequence: CDR1 SGHNT, CDR2 YYREEE (reference sequence). The V end was cut by 4 bases, the J end by 5 bases, with 17 bases between. CDR3 length: 15 residues. For the CDR3, the DNA is TGTGCCAGCAGCACCGGGACTGGGCAGGTAGATACGCAGTATTTT. Translated: CASSTGTGQVDTQYF.

The chain joins TRBV6-1 to TRBJ1-2; D is unclear. This CDR3 is 14 amino acids long. The ends were cut back, 0 bases at V and 8 bases at J, with 13 bases in the middle. In germline, CDR1 is MNHNS, CDR2 SASEGT. Here the CDR3 reads CASSEAGSLRGYTF. The CDR3, as DNA: TGTGCCAGCAGTGAAGCGGGCAGCCTACGGGGCTACACCTTC.

The CDR3 region has the DNA TGCAGCGTTGAACGACAGGGGAACGAGCAGTACTTC. Translating gives CSVERQGNEQYF. The V gene is TRBV29-1, the J gene TRBJ2-7, with 8 bases lining up with TRBD1. CDR1 and CDR2 (germline): SQVTM, ANQGSEA. CDR3 length equals 12 residues. Germline trimming cut 2 bases from V and 5 bases from J; bases unmatched to any gene: 2.

The chain joins TRBV6-5 to TRBJ2-7; 10 bases fit TRBD1. Germline trimming cut 2 bases from V and 5 bases from J; bases unmatched to any gene: 6. Germline V gene sequence: CDR1 MNHEY, CDR2 SVGAGI. The CDR3 is 15 residues long. The CDR3 loop reads CASSYPGQGFHEQYF. The CDR3 region has the DNA TGTGCCAGCAGTTACCCGGGACAGGGGTTCCACGAGCAGTACTTC.

This chain links TRBV5-1 with TRBJ1-1; D not certain. CDR1 is SGHRS, CDR2 YFSETQ, per germline. V gave up 3 bases and J gave up 1 base, with 10 bases separating them. The CDR3 covers 14 residues. The CDR3 spells CASSSDSTNTEAFF. The CDR3 DNA reads TGCGCCAGCAGCTCGGACTCCACGAACACTGAAGCTTTCTTT. The full variable domain, in which reference TRBV5-1 and TRBJ1-1 provide the parts outside the CDR3, is KAGVTQTPRYLIKTRGQQVTLSCSPISGHRSVSWYQQTPGQGLQFLFEYFSETQRNKGNFPGRFSGRQFSNSRSEMNVSTLELGDSALYLCASSSDSTNTEAFFGQGTRLTVV.

The chain has TRBV4-1 and TRBJ1-3; D not resolved. V was cut by 2 bases and J by 1 base, with 12 bases left in between. Germline CDR1 is MGHRA and CDR2 is YSYEKL. There are 16 residues in the CDR3. DNA for the CDR3: TGCGCCAGCAGCCAACCCCACAGTTTTTCTGGAAACACCATATATTTT. Its translation: CASSQPHSFSGNTIYF.

The rearrangement uses TRBV9 and TRBJ2-7; possible D gene TRBD1, 7 bases. The ends were cut back, 3 bases at V and 5 bases at J, with 12 bases in the middle. Germline loops: CDR1 SGDLS, CDR2 YYNGEE. The CDR3 loop spans 13 amino acids. The CDR3 loop is CASSGAGGNEQYF. Here the CDR3 DNA reads TGTGCCAGCAGCGGGGCAGGGGGGAACGAGCAGTACTTC.

This chain joins TRBV19 and TRBJ1-4, with D possibly TRBD1 on 5 matching bases. Trimming removed 6 bases from V and 4 bases from J, with 6 bases in between. Per the germline V gene, CDR1 is LNHDA and CDR2 is SQIVND (reference sequence). This CDR3 region has 12 residues. The CDR3 loop is CASRGLNEKLFF. CDR3 sequence (DNA): TGTGCCAGTAGGGGACTTAATGAAAAACTGTTTTTT.

The V and J genes are TRBV27 and TRBJ1-2, with no clear D. This CDR3 has 14 residues. V lost 6 bases and J 2 bases, leaving 13 bases between the germline ends. Germline V lookup: CDR1 MNHEY, CDR2 SMNVEV (reference sequence). In DNA form, the CDR3 reads TGTGCCAGCAGCCCATCACAGTTCAACTATGGCTACACCTTC. Translation: CASSPSQFNYGYTF.

The genes are TRBV6-4 and TRBJ2-1, with TRBD2 identical over 12 bases. V dropped 4 bases and J dropped 6; count of bases not matched to a gene: 4. From germline, CDR1 is MRHNA and CDR2 SNTAGT. CDR3 length: 15 residues. The DNA of the CDR3 is TGTGCCAGCAGTGCGCTAGCGGGAGGGGTCAATGAGCAGTTCTTC. Translating gives CASSALAGGVNEQFF.

The chain links TRBV30 to TRBJ2-7; D not resolved. The germline V and J ends were trimmed by 7 bases and 1 base, with 11 bases remaining between them. Germline V gene data show CDR1 as GTSNPN and CDR2 as SVGIG (reference sequence). The CDR3 spans 12 residues. The chain's CDR3 is CASNYRSYEQYF. The CDR3, as DNA: TGTGCCTCTAACTACCGGTCCTACGAGCAGTACTTC.

The chain is built from TRBV6-1 and TRBJ2-5; D is perhaps TRBD1 (6 bases). The CDR3 consists of 18 residues. Per germline, CDR1 MNHNS and CDR2 SASEGT. Between the trimmed V and J ends, which lost 2 bases and 3 bases, there was a span of 22 bases. Here the CDR3 reads CASSERYVGTQTKETQYF. DNA for the CDR3: TGTGCCAGCAGTGAACGTTATGTGGGGACACAAACCAAAGAGACCCAGTACTTC.

This rearrangement joins TRBV4-2 to TRBJ2-7, with D possibly TRBD1 on 5 matching bases. Germline V lookup: CDR1 LGHNA, CDR2 YNFKEQ. This CDR3 spans 14 amino acids. Trimming stripped 0 bases from V and 4 bases from J, with 10 bases between. The CDR3 DNA reads as TGTGCCAGCAGCCAAGACAGGGCCCTATACGAGCAGTACTTC. As protein: CASSQDRALYEQYF.

The gene calls are TRBV5-1 and TRBJ1-2; 11 nucleotides align to TRBD1. This CDR3 comprises 14 residues. Germline V lookup: CDR1 SGHRS, CDR2 YFSETQ. Trimming took 3 bases from V and 8 from J; bases not matched to a gene: 6. The chain's CDR3 is CASSWTGGGEGYTF. DNA for the CDR3: TGCGCCAGCAGCTGGACAGGGGGCGGTGAAGGCTACACCTTC.

This chain links TRBV18 with TRBJ2-2, with 12 nucleotides matching TRBD2. Germline V lookup: CDR1 KGHSH, CDR2 LQKENI. With 1 base clipped from V and 5 bases from J, the junction kept 5 bases outside the gene matches. The length of the CDR3 is 17 residues. CDR3 sequence (DNA): TGTGCCAGCTCACCACTCGAACTAGCGGGAGGTACCGGGGAGCTGTTTTTT. Protein sequence: CASSPLELAGGTGELFF.

The V gene is TRBV5-8, the J gene TRBJ2-7; 12 nucleotides line up with TRBD2. The J segment lost 7 bases and the V segment lost 4 bases, leaving 6 bases of the junction unmatched. The germline gives CDR1 SGHTS, CDR2 YDEGEE. This CDR3 comprises 14 residues. CDR3 coding DNA: TGTGCCAGCAGCCCCCTGGGACTAGCGGGTGAGCAGTACTTC. Amino acids: CASSPLGLAGEQYF.

V gene TRBV11-3 combines with J gene TRBJ2-2, with D unresolved. The CDR3 contains 15 residues. With 6 bases removed from V and 4 bases from J, the gap between germline ends came to 15 bases. Germline V gene sequence: CDR1 SGHNT, CDR2 YENEEA. The CDR3 is CASRGEPATTGELFF. CDR3 coding DNA: TGTGCCAGCAGGGGCGAACCCGCAACCACCGGGGAGCTGTTTTTT.

The chain employs TRBV7-2 and TRBJ2-2, with TRBD2 matching over 9 bases. Trimming cost V 1 base and J 9 bases; bases outside gene matches: 18. Germline loops: CDR1 SGHTA, CDR2 FQGNSA. The CDR3 sequence is 19 residues long. The CDR3 sequence is CASSLDYVWGREGTRELFF. The CDR3 nucleotides read TGTGCCAGCAGCTTAGATTATGTCTGGGGGCGGGAGGGTACCAGGGAGCTGTTTTTT. Filled out from reference TRBV7-2 and TRBJ2-2, the complete variable domain reads GAGVSQSPSNKVTEKGKDVELRCDPISGHTALYWYRQSLGQGLEFLIYFQGNSAPDKSGLPSDRFSAERTGGSVSTLTIQRTQQEDSAVYLCASSLDYVWGREGTRELFFGEGSRLTVL.

The chain carries TRBV29-1 and TRBJ1-1; D call uncertain. Per the germline V gene, CDR1 is SQVTM and CDR2 is ANQGSEA. V lost 0 bases to trimming and J lost 1 base, with 9 bases between them. This CDR3 spans 14 amino acids. CDR3 sequence reads: CSVEERAKNTEAFF. The CDR3 nucleotides are TGCAGCGTTGAAGAGAGGGCGAAGAACACTGAAGCTTTCTTT. Based on the CDR3 plus reference TRBV29-1 and TRBJ1-1, the full variable domain is SAVISQKPSRDICQRGTSLTIQCQVDSQVTMMFWYRQQPGQSLTLIATANQGSEATYESGFVIDKFPISRPNLTFSTLTVSNMSPEDSSIYLCSVEERAKNTEAFFGQGTRLTVV.

V gene TRBV11-2 combines with J gene TRBJ1-4; 7 bases align to TRBD1. The germline CDR1 and CDR2 sequences are SGHAT and FQNNGV. The CDR3 contains 14 residues. Unmatched junction bases numbered 7, after V lost 5 bases and J lost 7 bases. The CDR3 loop reads CASSLGDRAEKLFF. The CDR3 DNA follows: TGTGCCAGCAGCCTGGGAGACAGGGCTGAAAAACTGTTTTTT.